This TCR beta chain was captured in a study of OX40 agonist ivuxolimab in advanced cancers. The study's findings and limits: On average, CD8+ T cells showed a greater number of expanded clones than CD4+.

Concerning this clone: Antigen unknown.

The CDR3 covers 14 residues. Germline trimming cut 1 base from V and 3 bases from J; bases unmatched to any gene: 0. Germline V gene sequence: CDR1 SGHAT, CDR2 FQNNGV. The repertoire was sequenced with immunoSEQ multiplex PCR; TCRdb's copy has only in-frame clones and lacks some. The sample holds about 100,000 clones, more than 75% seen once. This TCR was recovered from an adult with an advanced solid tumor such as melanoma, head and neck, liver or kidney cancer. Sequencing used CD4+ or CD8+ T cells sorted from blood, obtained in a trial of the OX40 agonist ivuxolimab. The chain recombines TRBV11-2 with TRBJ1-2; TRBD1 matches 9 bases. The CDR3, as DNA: TGTGCCAGCAGCTTAGGACAGGGGGACTATGGCTACACCTTC. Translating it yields CASSLGQGDYGYTF.